A single sample is the source of the 17 T cell receptor beta chains below, sequenced in a study of blood T cell repertoires in COVID-19. Sequencing was performed with immunoSEQ multiplex PCR; in TCRdb, only in-frame clones are kept and a portion is missing. The sample includes about 190,000 clones, about 77% of them seen just once. What was sequenced was peripheral blood. All receptors come from a woman aged 80 or over with active or convalescent COVID-19.

The V gene is TRBV3-1 (or the pseudogene TRBV3-2), the J gene TRBJ1-1; 8 nucleotides align to TRBD1. CDR1 is LGHDT and CDR2 is YNNKEL in the germline V gene (reference sequence). The length of the CDR3 is 14 residues. V lost 3 bases to trimming and J lost 5 bases; unmatched junction nucleotides: 5. CDR3 loop: CASSQGTGETEAFF. In nucleotides, the CDR3 is TGTGCCAGCAGCCAGGGGACAGGAGAAACTGAAGCTTTCTTT.

This clone was observed once. The CDR3 is CASSLQGSEEKLFF. The CDR3 DNA reads TGTGCCAGCAGCTTACAGGGATCGGAGGAAAAACTGTTTTTT. The chain links TRBV5-4 to TRBJ1-4, with a weak D call TRBD1 (6 bases). With 2 bases removed from V and 8 bases from J, the gap between germline ends came to 13 bases. This CDR3 has 14 residues. Germline CDR1 is SGHNT and CDR2 is YYREEE (reference sequence).

As for this clone: Distinct nucleotide sequences in the sample also encode this CDR3. The DNA of the CDR3 is TGTGCCAGCAGCACTTTAGCGGGGGGGCTGGGAGAGCAGTACTTC. Protein: CASSTLAGGLGEQYF. The chain employs TRBV7-8 and TRBJ2-7, with 11 positions matching TRBD2. Germline V gene sequence: CDR1 SGHVS, CDR2 FQNEAQ. CDR3 length: 15 amino acids. Germline trimming cut 5 bases from V and 7 bases from J; bases unmatched to any gene: 10.

This chain links TRBV3-1 (or the pseudogene TRBV3-2) with TRBJ2-5; 7 nucleotides line up with TRBD2. The ends lost 0 bases at V and 0 bases at J; junction bases unmatched: 4. This CDR3 spans 16 amino acids. The V gene's germline CDR1 is LGHDT and CDR2 YNNKEL (reference sequence). In DNA form, the CDR3 reads TGTGCCAGCAGCCAAGACATGAGCGGGGACCAAGAGACCCAGTACTTC. Its protein product is CASSQDMSGDQETQYF.

The rearrangement uses TRBV5-1 and TRBJ1-1; 7 bases align to TRBD1. Germline loops: CDR1 SGHRS, CDR2 YFSETQ. The CDR3 length is 15 residues. V trimming: 1 base; J trimming: 1 base; junction bases outside the gene matches: 4. The CDR3 region is CASSLNGDRNTEAFF. CDR3 nucleotides: TGCGCCAGCAGCTTGAACGGGGACAGGAACACTGAAGCTTTCTTT.

The V and J genes are TRBV27 and TRBJ2-1; 8 positions match TRBD1. Germline trimming cut 7 bases from V and 9 bases from J; bases unmatched to any gene: 8. CDR1 MNHEY and CDR2 SMNVEV come from the germline V gene (reference sequence). There are 13 residues in the CDR3. CDR3 region: CASTQGAVGEQFF. DNA of the CDR3: TGTGCCAGCACTCAGGGGGCGGTGGGTGAGCAGTTCTTC.

This clone was seen only a few times. DNA of the CDR3: TGTGCCACCAGCTCACAGGCGAACACTGAAGCTTTCTTT. Protein: CATSSQANTEAFF. V gene TRBV15 combines with J gene TRBJ1-1, with D possibly matching TRBD1 (5 bases). The V end lost 5 bases, the J end lost 1 base, and 8 bases lay between the germline ends. This CDR3 comprises 13 residues. The germline gives CDR1 LNHNV, CDR2 YYDKDF (reference sequence).

The chain employs TRBV5-8 and TRBJ1-5; D unresolved. The germline V gene has CDR1 SGHTS and CDR2 YDEGEE. Trimming stripped 4 bases from V and 1 base from J, with 12 bases between. The CDR3 loop spans 15 amino acids. CDR3 bases: TGTGCCAGCAGCCGGGGTGGTGCCAGCAATCAGCCCCAGCATTTT. Its translation is CASSRGGASNQPQHF. Supplemented by reference TRBV5-8 and TRBJ1-5, the full variable domain reads EAGVTQSPTHLIKTRGQQATLRCSPISGHTSVYWYQQALGLGLQFLLWYDEGEERNRGNFPPRFSGRQFPNYSSELNVNALELEDSALYLCASSRGGASNQPQHFGDGTRLSIL.

The V and J genes are TRBV4-2 and TRBJ1-2, with a possible D match to TRBD1 (5 bases). Per germline, CDR1 LGHNA and CDR2 YNFKEQ. The CDR3 runs 17 residues. V was trimmed by 4 bases and J by 3 bases, leaving 21 bases between them. This CDR3 is CASSRQWGTTGDYGYTF. CDR3 sequence (DNA): TGTGCCAGCAGCCGGCAATGGGGGACTACCGGGGACTATGGCTACACCTTC.

This clone was seen a few times. This CDR3 is CASSRTEGNEQYF. Here the CDR3 DNA reads TGTGCCAGCAGTCGAACCGAGGGTAACGAGCAGTACTTC. The V and J genes are TRBV12-3 or TRBV12-4 and TRBJ2-7, with a possible D match to TRBD2 (5 bases). This CDR3 has 13 amino acids. Trimming took 5 bases from V and 5 from J, leaving 13 bases between them.

V gene TRBV27 combines with J gene TRBJ1-2; TRBD1 agrees at 7 bases. The J segment lost 8 bases and the V segment lost 7 bases, leaving 7 bases of the junction unmatched. The CDR3 consists of 12 residues. Germline loops: CDR1 MNHEY, CDR2 SMNVEV (reference sequence). The CDR3 here is CASKSRGQGYTF. The CDR3 DNA reads TGTGCCAGCAAGTCAAGGGGGCAAGGCTACACCTTC.

The count of this clone is one. V is TRBV28 and J is TRBJ2-3, with 7 nucleotides matching TRBD2. CDR3 length: 15 residues. Germline V CDR1 and CDR2: MDHEN, SYDVKM. With 5 bases clipped from V and 1 base from J, the junction kept 6 bases outside the gene matches. CDR3 residues: CASSPGGRGTDTQYF. The CDR3 coding sequence is TGTGCCAGCAGTCCGGGGGGACGCGGCACAGATACGCAGTATTTT.

The chain joins TRBV28 to TRBJ1-2; D is perhaps TRBD1 (5 bases). From germline, CDR1 is MDHEN and CDR2 SYDVKM. V dropped 10 bases and J dropped 4 bases, with 13 bases sitting between them. This CDR3 comprises 12 residues. The DNA of the CDR3 is TGTGCCACAATCCCAAGGGGCTATGGCTACACCTTC. As protein: CATIPRGYGYTF.

The V and J genes are TRBV18 and TRBJ2-7, with 12 bases identical to TRBD2. This CDR3 comprises 15 residues. CDR1 and CDR2 from the germline V gene are KGHSH and LQKENI. V shed 3 bases and J 6 bases; nucleotides not matched to a gene: 6. The CDR3 DNA reads as TGTGCCAGCTCACCTCTCACTAGCGGGGGGAGCGAGCAGTACTTC. Protein: CASSPLTSGGSEQYF.

The V and J genes are TRBV5-1 and TRBJ2-2, with a tentative D call TRBD1 (6 bases). The V gene lost 3 bases and the J gene lost 0 bases, with 9 bases spanning the gap. Germline lookup yields CDR1 SGHRS and CDR2 YFSETQ. This CDR3 has 15 residues. CDR3 residues: CASSSGTPNTGELFF. CDR3 sequence (DNA): TGCGCCAGCAGCTCCGGGACACCGAACACCGGGGAGCTGTTTTTT. The complete variable domain, with remaining parts taken from reference TRBV5-1 and TRBJ2-2, reads KAGVTQTPRYLIKTRGQQVTLSCSPISGHRSVSWYQQTPGQGLQFLFEYFSETQRNKGNFPGRFSGRQFSNSRSEMNVSTLELGDSALYLCASSSGTPNTGELFFGEGSRLTVL.

The V and J genes are TRBV24-1 and TRBJ1-2, with unresolved D. V was pared by 7 bases and J by 0 bases, with 5 bases between. The CDR3 runs 12 residues. From germline, CDR1 is KGHDR and CDR2 SFDVKD. The CDR3 sequence is CATSLANYGYTF. DNA of the CDR3: TGTGCCACCAGCCTAGCTAACTATGGCTACACCTTC.

This chain connects TRBV11-2 to TRBJ1-4, with 9 bases identical to TRBD1. Germline CDR1 reads SGHAT; CDR2 reads FQNNGV. Germline trimming cut 6 bases from V and 7 bases from J; bases unmatched to any gene: 12. The CDR3 contains 16 residues. This chain's CDR3 is CASSLQGARFGEKLFF. The CDR3 DNA sequence: TGTGCCAGCAGTTTACAGGGGGCGCGGTTCGGTGAAAAACTGTTTTTT.